These T cell receptor beta chains were read from a single sample in a study of blood T cell repertoires in COVID-19. The method was immunoSEQ multiplex PCR; TCRdb's version includes in-frame clones alone and lacks a portion of them. The sample includes about 220,000 clones, around 84% seen only once; the top ten take roughly 21%. The sample comprised peripheral blood. These receptors were obtained from a man aged 25-45 years with active or convalescent COVID-19. CDR3s include the opening cysteine and the closing phenylalanine or tryptophan. Fields, in order: V gene, J gene, clone size, D gene, CDR3 length, CDR3 DNA, CDR3 protein. The D gene is left open where the match is weak. Expanded clones get a size class; other rows say once, few or many, or leave the size out.

TRBV19	TRBJ2-1	NA	TRBD2	15	TGTGCCAGTAGTACAGGACTAGCGATATGGAATGAGCAGTTCTTC	CASSTGLAIWNEQFF
TRBV4-2	TRBJ1-2	NA	NA	14	TGTGCCAGCAGCCAAGATTGGCAGGTCTATGGCTACACCTTC	CASSQDWQVYGYTF
TRBV28	TRBJ2-3	NA	TRBD2	17	TGTGCCAGCAGTTCCCTCATCGCGGGAGGAGGCACAGATACGCAGTATTTT	CASSSLIAGGGTDTQYF
TRBV2	TRBJ1-2	NA	NA	13	TGTGCCAGCAGTGACAGGGCCTATAGGGGCTACACCTTC	CASSDRAYRGYTF
TRBV27	TRBJ1-2	NA	NA	13	TGTGCCAGCAGGTTGACAGGCGACCATGGCTACACCTTC	CASRLTGDHGYTF
TRBV11-2	TRBJ2-7	NA	NA	18	TGTGCCAGCAGCTTAGGTGGCAGGGGCCTACATGTTGATTACGAGCAGTACTTC	CASSLGGRGLHVDYEQYF
TRBV5-1	TRBJ2-7	few	NA	14	TGCGCCAGCAGCTTGTGGGCGGGCCATAGCGAGCAGTACTTC	CASSLWAGHSEQYF
TRBV28	TRBJ1-1	NA	NA	13	TGTGCCAGCATTACCCAACGGGGCACTGAAGCTTTCTTT	CASITQRGTEAFF
TRBV5-1	TRBJ1-4	NA	NA	15	TGCGCCAGCAGCTTGGGTGCAGGGAGGAATGAAAAACTGTTTTTT	CASSLGAGRNEKLFF
TRBV28	TRBJ1-6	NA	NA	13	TGTGCCAGCACCGGACAGCCGAATTCACCCCTCCACTTT	CASTGQPNSPLHF